These 8 T cell receptor beta chains were all obtained from the same sample, sequenced in a study of blood T cell repertoires in COVID-19. Here immunoSEQ multiplex PCR was the method, and the copy in TCRdb shows in-frame clones only, minus some. The table includes under 200,000 clones, around four fifths detected once. The sequencing input was peripheral blood. These receptors originate from a woman in her 70s with COVID-19, enrolled during active disease.

This sequence joins TRBV9 and TRBJ2-1, with TRBD2 identical over 10 bases. Germline assignment: CDR1 SGDLS and CDR2 YYNGEE. The CDR3 loop spans 15 amino acids. The trim removed 1 base at V and 7 bases at J, leaving 5 bases unmatched. The chain's CDR3 is CASSVSSGSSNEQFF. The CDR3 region has the DNA TGTGCCAGCAGCGTATCTAGCGGGAGTTCAAATGAGCAGTTCTTC.

The J gene is TRBJ1-4, the V gene TRBV9; D is uncertain. Germline V gene lookup returns CDR1 SGDLS and CDR2 YYNGEE. Trimming stripped 3 bases from V and 1 base from J, with 13 bases between. The CDR3 runs 16 residues. CDR3 sequence (DNA): TGTGCCAGCAGCGCGGCTTCAGGTGTAACTAATGAAAAACTGTTTTTT. Amino acids: CASSAASGVTNEKLFF. Variable domain in full (rest from reference TRBV9 and TRBJ1-4): DSGVTQTPKHLITATGQRVTLRCSPRSGDLSVYWYQQSLDQGLQFLIQYYNGEERAKGNILERFSAQQFPDLHSELNLSSLELGDSALYFCASSAASGVTNEKLFFGSGTQLSVL.

A few counts support this clone. The chain recombines TRBV28 with TRBJ2-7; 12 nucleotides match TRBD2. The CDR3 runs 16 residues. J was trimmed by 2 bases and V by 3 bases; bases with no gene match: 5. Germline assignment: CDR1 MDHEN and CDR2 SYDVKM. The CDR3 sequence is CASSFPRTSGAYEQYF. CDR3 nucleotides: TGTGCCAGCAGTTTCCCAAGGACTAGCGGGGCCTACGAGCAGTACTTC.

The chain recombines TRBV28 with TRBJ2-7; 12 bases map to TRBD2. Trimming took 10 bases from V and 9 from J; bases not matched to a gene: 10. Germline V gives CDR1 MDHEN, CDR2 SYDVKM. The CDR3 is 13 residues long. This CDR3 is CATTSSGGAGQYV. The CDR3 DNA reads as TGTGCCACCACTTCTAGCGGGGGGGCGGGGCAGTACGTC.

The genes are TRBV5-1 and TRBJ2-1; 10 bases match TRBD1. The germline V gene encodes CDR1 SGHRS and CDR2 YFSETQ. This CDR3 comprises 16 residues. V was pared by 7 bases and J by 8 bases, with 15 bases of the junction left unmatched. The CDR3 DNA follows: TGCGCCAGCGGCAACTCCGGGACAGGGGCCGCCCATGAGCAGTTCTTC. This gives the protein CASGNSGTGAAHEQFF.

The gene calls are TRBV6-6 and TRBJ1-2, with no clear D. The germline V and J ends were trimmed by 9 bases and 4 bases, with 15 bases remaining between them. The CDR3 has 13 amino acids. CDR1 is MNHNY, CDR2 SVGAGI, per germline (reference sequence). The chain's CDR3 is CASFDRRSYGYTF. DNA of the CDR3: TGTGCCAGTTTCGACCGGAGATCCTATGGCTACACCTTC.

The chain joins TRBV28 to TRBJ1-4; 10 nucleotides agree with TRBD1. The CDR3 length is 16 residues. Germline V CDR1 and CDR2: MDHEN, SYDVKM. V dropped 4 bases and J dropped 4; count of bases not matched to a gene: 6. In DNA, the CDR3 is TGTGCCAGCAGTTCACCTGGGACAGGGGTTAATGAAAAACTGTTTTTT. Translated, it gives CASSSPGTGVNEKLFF.

The chain combines TRBV3-1 (or the pseudogene TRBV3-2) with TRBJ2-4, with 7 bases fitting TRBD2. The CDR3 contains 15 residues. The germline V gene has CDR1 LGHDT and CDR2 YNNKEL (reference sequence). V lost 6 bases, J lost 2 bases, and 7 bases stayed unmatched. The CDR3 DNA follows: TGTGCCAGCAGTTATACGGGGGGTACCAAAAACATTCAGTACTTC. It specifies CASSYTGGTKNIQYF.